This entry features one TCR beta chain sequence. With 6 bases removed from V and 0 bases from J, the gap between germline ends came to 12 bases. CDR1 and CDR2 from the germline V gene are SNHLY and FYNNEI. The CDR3 is made up of 15 amino acids. Authors' processing steps: For nucleated cells, counts were estimated from reference gene primer amplification. Libraries were prepared by immunoSEQ multiplex PCR; TCRdb keeps only in-frame clonotypes and omits some of them. V, J and clone size are taken as reported in that table, and D and trimming were inferred from the DNA itself. There are around 160,000 clones in the sample; more than 75% occur only once, and 1.2% lies in the top ten. This sample is drawn from a study of blood T cell repertoires in COVID-19. At the level of the study: Spain, Italy and the United States supplied samples that represented acute and convalescent COVID-19. T cells, B-cell-depleted T cells, or PBMCs provided the cDNA or gDNA that served as material.

Cohorts were determined from participant-reported clinical history. The chain combines TRBV2 with TRBJ1-5; D ambiguous. The source material was PBMCs or T cells enriched from blood (not recorded which). The receptor was isolated from a woman in her thirties with acute COVID-19. As DNA, the CDR3 is TGTGCCAGCAGGTCCAGTGATCATAGCAATCAGCCCCAGCATTTT. Its translation is CASRSSDHSNQPQHF.